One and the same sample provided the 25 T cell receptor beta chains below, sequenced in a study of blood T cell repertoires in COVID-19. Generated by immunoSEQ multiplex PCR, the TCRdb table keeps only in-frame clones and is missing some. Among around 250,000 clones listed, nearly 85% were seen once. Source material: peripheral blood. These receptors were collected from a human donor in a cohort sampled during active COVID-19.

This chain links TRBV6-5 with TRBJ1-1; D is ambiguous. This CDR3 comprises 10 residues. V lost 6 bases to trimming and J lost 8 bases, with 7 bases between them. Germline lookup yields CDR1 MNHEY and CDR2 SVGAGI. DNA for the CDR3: TGTGCCAGCAGACAGTTAGAAGCTTTCTTT. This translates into CASRQLEAFF.

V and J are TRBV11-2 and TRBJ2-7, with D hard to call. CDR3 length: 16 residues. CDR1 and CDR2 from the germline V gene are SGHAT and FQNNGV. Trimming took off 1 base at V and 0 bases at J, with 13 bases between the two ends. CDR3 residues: CASSLVVSPSSYEQYF. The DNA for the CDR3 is TGTGCCAGCAGCTTAGTCGTTTCCCCGAGCTCCTACGAGCAGTACTTC. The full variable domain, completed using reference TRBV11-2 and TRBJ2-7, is EAGVAQSPRYKIIEKRQSVAFWCNPISGHATLYWYQQILGQGPKLLIQFQNNGVVDDSQLPKDRFSAERLKGVDSTLKIQPAKLEDSAVYLCASSLVVSPSSYEQYFGPGTRLTVT.

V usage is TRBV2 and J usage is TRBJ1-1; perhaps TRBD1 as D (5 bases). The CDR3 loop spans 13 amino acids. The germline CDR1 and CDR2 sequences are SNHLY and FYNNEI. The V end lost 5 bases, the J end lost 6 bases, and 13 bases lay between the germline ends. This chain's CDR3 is CASSTRERAEAFF. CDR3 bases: TGTGCCAGCAGTACCAGGGAGCGGGCTGAAGCTTTCTTT. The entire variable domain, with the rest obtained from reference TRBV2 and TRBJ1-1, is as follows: EPEVTQTPSHQVTQMGQEVILRCVPISNHLYFYWYRQILGQKVEFLVSFYNNEISEKSEIFDDQFSVERPDGSNFTLKIRSTKLEDSAMYFCASSTRERAEAFFGQGTRLTVV.

The CDR3 DNA sequence: TGCGCCAGCAGCTTGGTCAGTTACAATGAGCAGTTCTTC. It is translated as CASSLVSYNEQFF. The chain couples TRBV5-1 to TRBJ2-1; D not certain. The CDR3 loop spans 13 amino acids. With 0 bases removed from V and 4 bases from J, the gap between germline ends came to 5 bases. CDR1 is SGHRS, CDR2 YFSETQ, per germline. Full variable domain (missing parts from reference TRBV5-1 and TRBJ2-1): KAGVTQTPRYLIKTRGQQVTLSCSPISGHRSVSWYQQTPGQGLQFLFEYFSETQRNKGNFPGRFSGRQFSNSRSEMNVSTLELGDSALYLCASSLVSYNEQFFGPGTRLTVL.

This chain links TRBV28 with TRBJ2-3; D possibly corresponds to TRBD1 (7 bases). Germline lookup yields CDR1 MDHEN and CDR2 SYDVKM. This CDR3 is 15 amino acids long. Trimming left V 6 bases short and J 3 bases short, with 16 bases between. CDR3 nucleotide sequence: TGTGCCAGCAGATCCCTACAGGGGAGGACAGATACGCAGTATTTT. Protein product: CASRSLQGRTDTQYF.

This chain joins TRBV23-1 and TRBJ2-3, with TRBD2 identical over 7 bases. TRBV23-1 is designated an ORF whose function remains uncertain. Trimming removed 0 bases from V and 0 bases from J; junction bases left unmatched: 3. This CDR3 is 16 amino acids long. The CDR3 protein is CASSQSLASSTDTQYF. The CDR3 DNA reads TGCGCCAGCAGTCAATCACTAGCGTCTAGCACAGATACGCAGTATTTT.

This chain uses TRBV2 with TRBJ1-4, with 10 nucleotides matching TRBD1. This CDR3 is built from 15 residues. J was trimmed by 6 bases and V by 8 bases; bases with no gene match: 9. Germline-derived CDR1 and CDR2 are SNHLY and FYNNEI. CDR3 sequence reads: CASGRDRGGDEKLFF. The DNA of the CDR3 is TGTGCCAGCGGCCGGGACAGGGGAGGGGATGAAAAACTGTTTTTT.

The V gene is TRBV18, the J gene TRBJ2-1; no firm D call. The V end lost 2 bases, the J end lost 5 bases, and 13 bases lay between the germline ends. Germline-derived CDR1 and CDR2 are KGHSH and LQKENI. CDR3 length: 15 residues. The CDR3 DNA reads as TGTGCCAGCTCACCATCGGCTAGTTTCGACAATGAGCAGTTCTTC. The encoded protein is CASSPSASFDNEQFF.

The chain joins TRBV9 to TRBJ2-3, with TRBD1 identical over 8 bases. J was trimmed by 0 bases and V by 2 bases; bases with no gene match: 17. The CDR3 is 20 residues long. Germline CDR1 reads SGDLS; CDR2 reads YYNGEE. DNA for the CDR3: TGTGCCAGCAGCGTGGGCCCGACAGGACAGGGATTATCGAGCACAGATACGCAGTATTTT. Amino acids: CASSVGPTGQGLSSTDTQYF.

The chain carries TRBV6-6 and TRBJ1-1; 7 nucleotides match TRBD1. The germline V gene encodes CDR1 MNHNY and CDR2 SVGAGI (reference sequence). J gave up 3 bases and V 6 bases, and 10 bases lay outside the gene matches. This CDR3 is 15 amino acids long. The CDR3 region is CASREPGGSDTEAFF. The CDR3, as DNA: TGTGCCAGCAGAGAGCCAGGGGGTTCGGACACTGAAGCTTTCTTT.

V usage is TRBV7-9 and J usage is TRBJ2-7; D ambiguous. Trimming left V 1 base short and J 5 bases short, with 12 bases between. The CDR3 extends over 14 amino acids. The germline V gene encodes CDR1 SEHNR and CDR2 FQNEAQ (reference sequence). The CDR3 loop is CASSLGFPLHEQYF. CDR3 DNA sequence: TGTGCCAGCAGCTTAGGGTTCCCACTCCACGAGCAGTACTTC.

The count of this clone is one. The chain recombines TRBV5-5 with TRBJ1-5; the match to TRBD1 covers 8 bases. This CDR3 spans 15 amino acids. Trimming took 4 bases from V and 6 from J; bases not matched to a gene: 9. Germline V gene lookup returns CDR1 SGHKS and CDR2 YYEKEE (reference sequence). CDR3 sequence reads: CASSLDGQGPQPQHF. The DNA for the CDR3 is TGTGCCAGCAGCCTAGACGGACAGGGTCCTCAGCCCCAGCATTTT.

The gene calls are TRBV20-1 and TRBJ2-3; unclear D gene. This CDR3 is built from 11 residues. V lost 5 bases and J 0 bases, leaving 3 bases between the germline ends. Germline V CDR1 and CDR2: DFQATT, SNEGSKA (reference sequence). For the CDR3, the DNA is TGCAGTGCTGGCAGCACAGATACGCAGTATTTT. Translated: CSAGSTDTQYF.

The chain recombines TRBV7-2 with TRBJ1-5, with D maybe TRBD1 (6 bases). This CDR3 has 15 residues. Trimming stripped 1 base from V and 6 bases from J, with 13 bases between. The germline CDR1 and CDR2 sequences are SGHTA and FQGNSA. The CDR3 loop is CASSLVGRGSQPQHF. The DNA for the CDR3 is TGTGCCAGCAGCTTAGTGGGCAGGGGTTCTCAGCCCCAGCATTTT.

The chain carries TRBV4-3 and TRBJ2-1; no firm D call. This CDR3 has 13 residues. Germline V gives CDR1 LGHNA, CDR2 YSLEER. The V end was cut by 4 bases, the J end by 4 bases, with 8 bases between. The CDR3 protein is CASSPQHYNEQFF. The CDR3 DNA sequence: TGCGCCAGCAGCCCTCAACATTACAATGAGCAGTTCTTC.

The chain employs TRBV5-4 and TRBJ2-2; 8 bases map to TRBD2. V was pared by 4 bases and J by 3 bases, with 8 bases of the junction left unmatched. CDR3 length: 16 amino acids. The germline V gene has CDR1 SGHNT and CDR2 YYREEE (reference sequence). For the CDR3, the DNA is TGTGCCAGCAGCCCGGGGGGGTCCCGGGACACCGGGGAGCTGTTTTTT. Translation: CASSPGGSRDTGELFF.

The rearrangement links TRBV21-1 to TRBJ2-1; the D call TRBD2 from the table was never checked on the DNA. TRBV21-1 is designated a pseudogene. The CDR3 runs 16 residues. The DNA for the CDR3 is TGTGCCAGCAGGAGGTTGGCGCGGGGGGGTAACAATGAGCAGTTCTTC. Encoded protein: CASRRLARGGNNEQFF.

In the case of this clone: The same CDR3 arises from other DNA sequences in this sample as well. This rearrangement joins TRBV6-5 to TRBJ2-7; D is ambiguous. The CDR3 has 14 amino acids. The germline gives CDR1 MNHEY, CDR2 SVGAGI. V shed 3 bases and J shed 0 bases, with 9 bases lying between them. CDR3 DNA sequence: TGTGCCAGCAGTTATACCAGGTCCTCCTACGAGCAGTACTTC. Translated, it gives CASSYTRSSYEQYF.

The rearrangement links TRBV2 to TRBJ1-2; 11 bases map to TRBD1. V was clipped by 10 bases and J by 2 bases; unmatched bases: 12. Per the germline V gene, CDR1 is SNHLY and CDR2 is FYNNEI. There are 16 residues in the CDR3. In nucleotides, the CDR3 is TGTGCCATATACCGGGACAGGGGGACCTTAAACTATGGCTACACCTTC. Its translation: CAIYRDRGTLNYGYTF.

The CDR3 nucleotides read TGCGCCAGCAGCCCTACCCAAGGGGGTTCTGGGGCCAACGTCCTGACTTTC. It encodes CASSPTQGGSGANVLTF. The rearrangement links TRBV4-1 to TRBJ2-6; D may be TRBD1 (6 bases). V was pared by 4 bases and J by 1 base, with 14 bases between. Germline V CDR1 and CDR2: MGHRA, YSYEKL. The CDR3 runs 17 residues.

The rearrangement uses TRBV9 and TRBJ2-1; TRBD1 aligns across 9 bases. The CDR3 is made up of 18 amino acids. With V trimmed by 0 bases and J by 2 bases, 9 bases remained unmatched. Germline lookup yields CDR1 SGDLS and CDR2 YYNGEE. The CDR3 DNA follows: TGTGCCAGCAGCGTAGCCAGCCTCCGGGACAGGGCCTACAATGAGCAGTTCTTC. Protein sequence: CASSVASLRDRAYNEQFF. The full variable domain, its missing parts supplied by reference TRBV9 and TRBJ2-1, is DSGVTQTPKHLITATGQRVTLRCSPRSGDLSVYWYQQSLDQGLQFLIQYYNGEERAKGNILERFSAQQFPDLHSELNLSSLELGDSALYFCASSVASLRDRAYNEQFFGPGTRLTVL.

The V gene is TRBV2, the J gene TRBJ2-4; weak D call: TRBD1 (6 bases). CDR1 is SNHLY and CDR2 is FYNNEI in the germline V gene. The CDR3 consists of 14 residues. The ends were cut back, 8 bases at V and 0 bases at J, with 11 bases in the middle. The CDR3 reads CASATGRAKNIQYF. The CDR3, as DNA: TGTGCCAGCGCCACAGGGAGAGCCAAAAACATTCAGTACTTC.

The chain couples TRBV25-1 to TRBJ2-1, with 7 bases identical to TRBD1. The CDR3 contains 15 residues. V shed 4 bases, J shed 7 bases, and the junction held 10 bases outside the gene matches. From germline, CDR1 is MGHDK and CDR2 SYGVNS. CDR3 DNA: TGTGCCAGCAGTGCCGGGACAGATCCCTCTAATGAGCAGTTCTTC. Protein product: CASSAGTDPSNEQFF.

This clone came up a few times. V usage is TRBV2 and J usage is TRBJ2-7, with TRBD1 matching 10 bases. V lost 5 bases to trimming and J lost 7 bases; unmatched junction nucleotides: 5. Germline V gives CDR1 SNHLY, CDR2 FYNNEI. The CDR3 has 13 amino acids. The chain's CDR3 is CASSRDRGGEQYF. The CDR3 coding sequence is TGTGCCAGCAGTCGGGACAGGGGAGGTGAGCAGTACTTC.

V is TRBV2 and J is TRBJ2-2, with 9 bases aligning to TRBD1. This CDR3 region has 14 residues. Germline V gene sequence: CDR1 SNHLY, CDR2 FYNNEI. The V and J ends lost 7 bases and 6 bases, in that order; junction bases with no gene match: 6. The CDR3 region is CASNPGQGSGELFF. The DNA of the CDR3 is TGTGCCAGCAACCCGGGACAGGGTTCCGGGGAGCTGTTTTTT. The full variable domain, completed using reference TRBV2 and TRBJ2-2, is EPEVTQTPSHQVTQMGQEVILRCVPISNHLYFYWYRQILGQKVEFLVSFYNNEISEKSEIFDDQFSVERPDGSNFTLKIRSTKLEDSAMYFCASNPGQGSGELFFGEGSRLTVL.